This T cell receptor (beta chain) was documented in a study of T cell responses to AZD1222 COVID-19 vaccine. Data came from immunoSEQ multiplex PCR; TCRdb stores just in-frame clones and leaves some out. Of some 94,000 clones detected, 90% to 95% appear once; the ten largest clones hold about 13%. The source was peripheral blood, collected on day 0 of AZD1222 vaccination. The sequence derives from an adult in good health.

DNA of the CDR3: TGTGCCACCAGTGGAGGTCCCGGGGAGCTGTTTTTT. Protein product: CATSGGPGELFF. The chain joins TRBV24-1 to TRBJ2-2; D unclear. The V gene lost 5 bases and the J gene lost 6 bases, with 6 bases spanning the gap. The CDR3 runs to 12 residues. The germline V gene encodes CDR1 KGHDR and CDR2 SFDVKD.